Sequencing of this T cell receptor (beta chain) was carried out in a study of cytomegalovirus exposure and HLA in healthy donors. PCR amplification relied on 60 Vbeta primers (plus 13 Jbeta primers). Profiled with immunoSEQ multiplex PCR; TCRdb holds only in-frame clones, not every one. The sample shows under 200,000 clones, around 74% of them seen only once. Sequencing used PBMCs. The source of this sequence is a man aged 18 to 29 in good health and CMV-seronegative.

This chain's CDR3 is CASRTMVGGGSYNEQFF. In DNA, the CDR3 is TGTGCCAGTAGGACCATGGTCGGGGGGGGCTCCTACAATGAGCAGTTCTTC. This chain connects TRBV19 to TRBJ2-1; 8 bases align to TRBD2. V lost 6 bases and J lost 0; bases outside the gene matches: 10. Germline lookup yields CDR1 LNHDA and CDR2 SQIVND (reference sequence). The length of the CDR3 is 17 residues. The whole variable domain, remainder taken from reference TRBV19 and TRBJ2-1, is DGGITQSPKYLFRKEGQNVTLSCEQNLNHDAMYWYRQDPGQGLRLIYYSQIVNDFQKGDIAEGYSVSREKKESFPLTVTSAQKNPTAFYLCASRTMVGGGSYNEQFFGPGTRLTVL.